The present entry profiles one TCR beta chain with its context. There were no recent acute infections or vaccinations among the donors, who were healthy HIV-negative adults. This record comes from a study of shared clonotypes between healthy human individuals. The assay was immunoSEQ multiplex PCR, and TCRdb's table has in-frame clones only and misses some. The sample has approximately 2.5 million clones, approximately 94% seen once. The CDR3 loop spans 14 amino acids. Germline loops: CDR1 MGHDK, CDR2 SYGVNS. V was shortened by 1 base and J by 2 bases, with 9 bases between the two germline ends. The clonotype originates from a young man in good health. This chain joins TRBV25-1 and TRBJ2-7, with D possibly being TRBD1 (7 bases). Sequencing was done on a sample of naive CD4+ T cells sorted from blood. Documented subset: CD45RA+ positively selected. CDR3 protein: CASSESGGTYEQYF. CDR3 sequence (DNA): TGTGCCAGCAGTGAATCAGGGGGGACCTACGAGCAGTACTTC.